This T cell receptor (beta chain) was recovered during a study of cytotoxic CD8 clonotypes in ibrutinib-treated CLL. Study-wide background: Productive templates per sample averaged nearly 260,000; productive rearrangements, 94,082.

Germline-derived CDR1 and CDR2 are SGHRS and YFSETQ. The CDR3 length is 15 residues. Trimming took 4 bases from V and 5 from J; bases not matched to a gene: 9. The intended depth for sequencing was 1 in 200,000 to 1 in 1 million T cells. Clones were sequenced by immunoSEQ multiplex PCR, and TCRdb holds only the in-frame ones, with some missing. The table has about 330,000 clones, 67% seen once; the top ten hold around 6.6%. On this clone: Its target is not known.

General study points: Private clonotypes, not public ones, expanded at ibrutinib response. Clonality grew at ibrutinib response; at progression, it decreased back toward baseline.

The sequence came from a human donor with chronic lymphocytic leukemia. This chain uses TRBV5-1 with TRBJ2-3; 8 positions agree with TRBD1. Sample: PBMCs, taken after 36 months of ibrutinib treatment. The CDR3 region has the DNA TGCGCCAGCAGCCTCGGCAGGGGGCCGGAAGATACGCAGTATTTT. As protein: CASSLGRGPEDTQYF.